This TCR beta chain was identified during a study of shared clonotypes between healthy human individuals. The CDR3 has 18 amino acids. The V and J ends lost 6 bases and 5 bases, in that order; junction bases with no gene match: 13. Germline V lookup: CDR1 MDHEN, CDR2 SYDVKM. For this clone: The antigen remains unidentified.

Generated by immunoSEQ multiplex PCR, the TCRdb table keeps only in-frame clones and is missing some. The table lists 730,000 or so clones, 72% of them singletons. Findings and caveats of the study: Estimated richness was generally greater in naive than memory subsets.

This clonotype was obtained from a woman aged 25 to 39 in good health. V is TRBV28 and J is TRBJ2-2, with 12 bases fitting TRBD2. Sequenced: memory CD4+ T cells sorted from blood. The subset was: CD45RA-negative fraction. CDR3 DNA sequence: TGTGCCAGCAGCTCAGCCCCGGCCGGACTAGCGGGAACCGGGGAGCTGTTTTTT. It specifies CASSSAPAGLAGTGELFF.